This entry concerns a single T cell receptor (beta chain). Repertoires were generated with immunoSEQ multiplex PCR, while TCRdb's copy carries only in-frame clones and drops some. The sample has approximately 32,000 clones; 75% to 90% are singletons. The sample belongs to a study of T cell changes during pregnancy in multiple sclerosis. V shed 0 bases and J shed 0 bases, with 13 bases lying between them. The CDR3 length is 17 residues. Germline V gene sequence: CDR1 MNHEY, CDR2 SMNVEV (reference sequence). The chain is built from TRBV27 and TRBJ2-3, with D perhaps TRBD2 (5 bases). Here the sequenced sample was CD8+ T cells from peripheral blood mononuclear cells, taken in the second trimester of pregnancy. The receptor was isolated from a female donor with multiple sclerosis, enrolled in a pregnancy study. The CDR3 here is CASSLSDGDFSTDTQYF. DNA for the CDR3: TGTGCCAGCAGTTTATCGGACGGGGATTTTAGCACAGATACGCAGTATTTT.